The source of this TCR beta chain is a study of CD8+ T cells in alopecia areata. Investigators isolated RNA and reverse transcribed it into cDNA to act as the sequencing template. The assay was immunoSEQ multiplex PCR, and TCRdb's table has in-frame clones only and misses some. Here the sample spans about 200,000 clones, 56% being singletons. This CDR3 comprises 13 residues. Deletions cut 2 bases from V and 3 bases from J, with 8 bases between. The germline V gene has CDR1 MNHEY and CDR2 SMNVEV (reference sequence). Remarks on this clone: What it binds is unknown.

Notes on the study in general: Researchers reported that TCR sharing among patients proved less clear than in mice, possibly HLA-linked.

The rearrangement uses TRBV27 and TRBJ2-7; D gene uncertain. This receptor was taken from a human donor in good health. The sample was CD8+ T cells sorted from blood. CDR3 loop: CASSLQLGYEQYF. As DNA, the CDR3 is TGTGCCAGCAGTTTACAACTGGGCTACGAGCAGTACTTC.